This TCR beta chain was retrieved from a study of long-term antiretroviral therapy in people with HIV. Whole-study results and caveats: Post-ART, diversity grew, though it stayed under transplant donor control levels.

Sequencing used immunoSEQ v3.0 at survey level. The assay was immunoSEQ multiplex PCR, and TCRdb's table has in-frame clones only and misses some. Altogether roughly 12,000 clones are present, 82% being singletons, with the ten largest covering roughly 18%. A note on this clone: Its target is unknown.

CDR3 length equals 16 residues. V was pared by 2 bases and J by 0 bases, with 12 bases between. In germline, CDR1 is SGHRS, CDR2 YFSETQ. The V call is TRBV5-1, the J call TRBJ2-1, with D perhaps matching TRBD1 (5 bases). This receptor was taken from a man aged 50 to 60 with HIV. The sequences come from unsorted PBMCs, collected 8.2 years after starting antiretroviral therapy. The CDR3, as DNA: TGCGCCAGCAGCTTTCTGACAGCTAGCTCCTACAATGAGCAGTTCTTC. Translating it yields CASSFLTASSYNEQFF. The variable domain in full, completed from reference TRBV5-1 and TRBJ2-1, reads KAGVTQTPRYLIKTRGQQVTLSCSPISGHRSVSWYQQTPGQGLQFLFEYFSETQRNKGNFPGRFSGRQFSNSRSEMNVSTLELGDSALYLCASSFLTASSYNEQFFGPGTRLTVL.